Below, one T cell receptor (beta chain) is given with its context. These data come from a study of control samples from healthy donors and cancer patients. Germline loops: CDR1 WNHNN, CDR2 SYGVQD (reference sequence). This CDR3 has 13 residues. V lost 8 bases, J lost 7 bases, and 14 bases lay in between. Sequencing was performed with immunoSEQ multiplex PCR; in TCRdb, only in-frame clones are kept and a portion is missing. This sample has approximately 220,000 clones, with around 94% found just once. The sample taken for sequencing was blood. This TCR was recovered from a man in his fifties in good health. The J gene is TRBJ1-4, the V gene TRBV10-1; D remains unclear. DNA for the CDR3: TGCGCCAGCTCAATGGCAATGGGTGAAAAACTGTTTTTT. Translated, it gives CASSMAMGEKLFF.